This T cell receptor (beta chain) was sequenced during a study of OX40 agonist ivuxolimab in advanced cancers. Per the germline V gene, CDR1 is SGHTS and CDR2 is YDEGEE. The CDR3 sequence is 15 residues long. V gave up 6 bases and J gave up 2 bases, with 17 bases separating them. Clones were sequenced by immunoSEQ multiplex PCR, and TCRdb holds only the in-frame ones, with some missing. The data contain about 62,000 clones, approximately 92% of them singletons. Specimen: CD4+ or CD8+ T cells sorted from blood, collected in a trial of the OX40 agonist ivuxolimab. The TCR originated in an adult with an advanced solid tumor such as melanoma, head and neck, liver or kidney cancer. J is TRBJ1-2 and V is TRBV5-8; TRBD1 might be the D (6 bases). CDR3 residues: CASTNAGVRNYGYTF. The CDR3 DNA is TGTGCCAGCACCAACGCAGGGGTTCGGAACTATGGCTACACCTTC.